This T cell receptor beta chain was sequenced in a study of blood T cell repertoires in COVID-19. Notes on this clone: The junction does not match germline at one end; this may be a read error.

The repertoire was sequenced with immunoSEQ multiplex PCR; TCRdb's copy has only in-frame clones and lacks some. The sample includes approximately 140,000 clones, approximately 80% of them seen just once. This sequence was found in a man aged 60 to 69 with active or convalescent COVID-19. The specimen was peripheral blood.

The CDR3 here is CASTLGGADTEAFF. The CDR3 DNA is TGTGCCAGCACCTTAGGTGGGGCGGACACTGAAGCTTTCTTT. V is TRBV7-2 and J is TRBJ1-1; D is possibly TRBD1 (5 bases). The CDR3 has 14 residues. CDR1 and CDR2 (germline): SGHTA, FQGNSA.